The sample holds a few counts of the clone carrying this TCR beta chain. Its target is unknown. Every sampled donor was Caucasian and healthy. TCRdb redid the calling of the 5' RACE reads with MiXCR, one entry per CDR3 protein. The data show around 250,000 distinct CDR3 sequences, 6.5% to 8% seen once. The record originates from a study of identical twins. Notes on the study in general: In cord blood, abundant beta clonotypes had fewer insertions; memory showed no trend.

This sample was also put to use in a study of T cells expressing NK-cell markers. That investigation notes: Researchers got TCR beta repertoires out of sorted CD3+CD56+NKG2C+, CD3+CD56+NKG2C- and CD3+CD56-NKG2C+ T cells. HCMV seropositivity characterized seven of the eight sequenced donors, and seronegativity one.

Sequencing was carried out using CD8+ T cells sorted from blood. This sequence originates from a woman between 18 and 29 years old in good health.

The CDR3 nucleotides read TGTGCCAGCAAGGCTACAGCTTTCAATGAGCAGTTCTTC. Its translation: CASKATAFNEQFF. The genes are TRBV6-2 or TRBV6-3 and TRBJ2-1; D not certain. Deletions cut 7 bases from V and 6 bases from J, with 13 bases between. CDR3 length equals 13 residues. From germline, CDR1 is MNHEY and CDR2 SVGEGT.